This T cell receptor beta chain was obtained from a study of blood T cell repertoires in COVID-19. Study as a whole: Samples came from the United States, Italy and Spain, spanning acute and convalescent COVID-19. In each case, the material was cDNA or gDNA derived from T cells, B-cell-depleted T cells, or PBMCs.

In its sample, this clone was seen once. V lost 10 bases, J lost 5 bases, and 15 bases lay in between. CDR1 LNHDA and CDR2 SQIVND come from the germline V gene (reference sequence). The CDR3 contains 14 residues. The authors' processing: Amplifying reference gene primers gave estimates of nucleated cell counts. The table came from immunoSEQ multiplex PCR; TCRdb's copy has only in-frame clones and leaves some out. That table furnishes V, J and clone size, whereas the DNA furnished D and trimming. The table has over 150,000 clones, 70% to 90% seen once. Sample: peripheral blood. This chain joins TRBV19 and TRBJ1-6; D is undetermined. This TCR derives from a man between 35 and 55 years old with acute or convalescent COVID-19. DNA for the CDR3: TGTGCCACCAGAACACCCACCGATAATTCACCCCTCCACTTT. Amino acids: CATRTPTDNSPLHF.